These 18 T cell receptor beta chains originate from one sample sequenced in a study of cytomegalovirus exposure and HLA in healthy donors. The data were produced by immunoSEQ multiplex PCR, yet TCRdb's version contains in-frame clones alone and is incomplete. The table records approximately 180,000 clones, around nine tenths of them present only once. Source material: PBMCs. The receptor source for this set is a man younger than 35 in good health and CMV-seropositive.

This clone has just a few counts. The chain links TRBV7-2 to TRBJ1-1, with 7 bases matching TRBD1. The CDR3 spans 13 residues. Per the germline V gene, CDR1 is SGHTA and CDR2 is FQGNSA. V lost 5 bases to trimming and J lost 3 bases; unmatched junction nucleotides: 3. The CDR3 nucleotides read TGTGCCAGCAGCACCCAGGGGGACACTGAAGCTTTCTTT. It encodes CASSTQGDTEAFF.

This rearrangement joins TRBV11-2 to TRBJ1-2; D not certain. Trimming took 0 bases from V and 9 from J, leaving 8 bases between them. The CDR3 loop spans 12 amino acids. From germline, CDR1 is SGHAT and CDR2 FQNNGV. CDR3 nucleotides: TGTGCCAGCAGCTTAGAGGGCTCAAGCTACACCTTC. Its translation is CASSLEGSSYTF.

The rearrangement links TRBV4-2 to TRBJ2-7; D remains unclear. The germline V and J ends were trimmed by 0 bases and 1 base, with 7 bases remaining between them. Looked up from germline, CDR1 is LGHNA and CDR2 is YNFKEQ. CDR3 length: 14 residues. The CDR3 DNA reads TGTGCCAGCAGCCAAGACTACGGGTCCTACGAGCAGTACTTC. This encodes CASSQDYGSYEQYF.

This sequence joins TRBV15 and TRBJ2-2, with 9 bases lining up with TRBD1. The V gene end was trimmed by 0 bases and the J gene end by 5 bases; junction bases not matched to a gene: 7. There are 17 residues in the CDR3. Germline loops: CDR1 LNHNV, CDR2 YYDKDF (reference sequence). The CDR3 loop is CATSREQGAKGTGELFF. In DNA, the CDR3 is TGTGCCACCAGCAGAGAACAGGGGGCCAAGGGTACCGGGGAGCTGTTTTTT.

The chain couples TRBV29-1 to TRBJ1-5; no reliable D call. Trimming took 4 bases from V and 0 from J, leaving 7 bases between them. The CDR3 consists of 13 residues. The germline gives CDR1 SQVTM, CDR2 ANQGSEA. The DNA for the CDR3 is TGCAGCGTTGCGGGGTATAGCAATCAGCCCCAGCATTTT. Translating gives CSVAGYSNQPQHF.

This chain joins TRBV28 and TRBJ2-7; TRBD2 aligns across 7 bases. The germline V gene encodes CDR1 MDHEN and CDR2 SYDVKM. With 5 bases clipped from V and 1 base from J, the junction kept 8 bases outside the gene matches. The CDR3 sequence is 15 residues long. The CDR3 sequence: CASSGGLVLSYEQYF. Written as DNA, the CDR3 is TGTGCCAGCAGTGGAGGACTAGTCCTATCCTACGAGCAGTACTTC.

The chain combines TRBV7-9 with TRBJ1-5, with D possibly being TRBD1 (5 bases). Trimming shortened V by 0 bases and J by 4 bases, and 13 bases separated the two germline ends. This CDR3 comprises 16 residues. In germline, CDR1 is SEHNR, CDR2 FQNEAQ (reference sequence). CDR3 sequence (DNA): TGTGCCAGCAGCTTAGCGTTTCCGGGGACTAATCAGCCCCAGCATTTT. Protein product: CASSLAFPGTNQPQHF.

The rearrangement uses TRBV27 and TRBJ1-1; 7 nucleotides match TRBD1. The CDR3 contains 15 residues. V shed 6 bases and J 0 bases; nucleotides not matched to a gene: 7. CDR1 MNHEY and CDR2 SMNVEV come from the germline V gene (reference sequence). The CDR3 sequence: CASSQFRGMNTEAFF. In DNA, the CDR3 is TGTGCCAGCAGCCAGTTCAGGGGGATGAACACTGAAGCTTTCTTT.

On this clone: The junction differs from germline at one of its ends, possibly a read error. The chain uses TRBV7-7 and TRBJ2-5, with D uncertain. Germline values: CDR1 SSHAT, CDR2 FNYEAQ (reference sequence). The CDR3 totals 13 residues. The CDR3 nucleotides are TGTGCTAGCAGCTTAGTACAGCAAGAGACCCAGTACTTC. This encodes CASSLVQQETQYF.

This clone was seen a handful of times. The chain couples TRBV19 to TRBJ1-1; unclear D gene. The CDR3 spans 13 residues. CDR1 is LNHDA, CDR2 SQIVND, per germline (reference sequence). V was trimmed by 3 bases and J by 1 base, leaving 6 bases between them. The CDR3 sequence: CASSINRNTEAFF. CDR3 bases: TGTGCCAGTAGTATTAACAGGAACACTGAAGCTTTCTTT.

The V and J genes are TRBV10-3 and TRBJ1-1; D remains ambiguous. Germline CDR1 ENHRY, CDR2 SYGVKD. Trimming took off 11 bases at V and 3 bases at J, with 16 bases between the two ends. The length of the CDR3 is 13 residues. CDR3 region: CAVASLADTEAFF. CDR3 sequence (DNA): TGTGCCGTCGCCTCCTTAGCGGACACTGAAGCTTTCTTT.

V and J are TRBV6-1 and TRBJ2-7; 11 bases match TRBD2. The V and J ends lost 4 bases and 3 bases, in that order; junction bases with no gene match: 8. Germline lookup yields CDR1 MNHNS and CDR2 SASEGT. The CDR3 runs 16 residues. CDR3 loop: CASSATGTSGSYEQYF. The CDR3, as DNA: TGTGCCAGCAGTGCAACCGGGACTAGCGGAAGCTACGAGCAGTACTTC.

The chain employs TRBV6-5 and TRBJ2-1, with TRBD2 matching over 8 bases. CDR3 size: 13 residues. Germline CDR1 is MNHEY and CDR2 is SVGAGI. The trim removed 5 bases at V and 4 bases at J, leaving 1 base unmatched. This CDR3 reads CASSEREYNEQFF. DNA for the CDR3: TGTGCCAGCAGTGAGCGGGAGTACAATGAGCAGTTCTTC.

The J gene is TRBJ2-2, the V gene TRBV27; weak D call: TRBD1 (5 bases). This CDR3 has 13 amino acids. V was shortened by 11 bases and J by 6 bases, with 16 bases between the two germline ends. Germline values: CDR1 MNHEY, CDR2 SMNVEV (reference sequence). CDR3 residues: CAAKAGYAGELFF. The CDR3 DNA follows: TGTGCCGCCAAAGCAGGGTACGCCGGGGAGCTGTTTTTT.

This chain's CDR3 is CASSFWGGNQPQHF. For the CDR3, the DNA is TGTGCCAGCAGCTTCTGGGGAGGGAATCAGCCCCAGCATTTT. The chain carries TRBV5-4 and TRBJ1-5; D is undetermined. Trimming pared 2 bases from V and 4 bases from J, leaving 10 bases between. The germline CDR1 and CDR2 sequences are SGHNT and YYREEE (reference sequence). This CDR3 has 14 residues.

This CDR3 is CASSFAGLAGGGVEQFF. CDR3 bases: TGTGCCAGCAGCTTCGCGGGACTAGCGGGAGGAGGTGTTGAGCAGTTCTTC. This chain connects TRBV7-9 to TRBJ2-1; 15 positions match TRBD2. The ends lost 3 bases at V and 9 bases at J; junction bases unmatched: 9. This CDR3 is built from 17 residues. The V gene's germline CDR1 is SEHNR and CDR2 FQNEAQ (reference sequence).

This clone was counted once. The chain carries TRBV5-1 and TRBJ1-3, with a possible D match to TRBD1 (6 bases). Trimming stripped 3 bases from V and 0 bases from J, with 13 bases between. The CDR3 totals 16 residues. Germline CDR1 and CDR2: SGHRS and YFSETQ. The CDR3 DNA reads as TGCGCCAGCAGCTCCGGGACAACGAGCTCTGGAAACACCATATATTTT. Encoded protein: CASSSGTTSSGNTIYF.

This chain joins TRBV7-8 and TRBJ2-1; TRBD2 might be the D (7 bases). V was clipped by 2 bases and J by 4 bases, with 15 bases between them. Germline V gene lookup returns CDR1 SGHVS and CDR2 FQNEAQ. This CDR3 is built from 16 residues. DNA of the CDR3: TGTGCCAGCAGCTTATCGGGGGGCCCCCAGTACAATGAGCAGTTCTTC. Protein product: CASSLSGGPQYNEQFF.